The entry below gives a single TCR beta chain sequence along with its context. One junction end does not reproduce the germline sequence, and a read error may be involved. Germline V CDR1 and CDR2: DFQATT, SNEGSKA (reference sequence). This CDR3 contains 14 residues. Combining a sample-barcoded 5' primer with a J-beta primer mix, a second PCR ran for about 7 to 11 cycles. TCRdb redid the calling of the 5' RACE reads with MiXCR, one entry per CDR3 protein. The sample includes fewer than 800,000 distinct CDR3 sequences, about 52% of them seen just once. These data originate in a study of blood T cells in healthy people across ages.

The TCR comes from a woman aged 55-70 years in good health. Sequenced material: blood. This chain uses TRBV20-1 with TRBJ2-4; D perhaps matches TRBD2 (5 bases). The CDR3: CSAERGTAKNTQYF. The CDR3 DNA is TGCAGTGCGGAACGGGGAACGGCCAAAAACACTCAGTACTTC.